This TCR beta chain was profiled in a study of identical twins. TCRdb analysed the 5' RACE reads with MiXCR anew, one entry per CDR3 protein. The sample lists fewer than 650,000 distinct CDR3 sequences, just over 7% seen once, with about 1.5% in the top ten. Germline assignment: CDR1 SGDLS and CDR2 YYNGEE. Trimming took 4 bases from V and 2 from J; bases not matched to a gene: 6. The CDR3 length is 15 residues. The same sample was also studied in work on yellow fever vaccine responses in identical twins.

Material for sequencing was PBMCs. The chain links TRBV9 to TRBJ2-3; 8 bases are shared with TRBD2. The receptor's source is a woman under 30 in good health. The CDR3 region has the DNA TGTGCCAGCAGCCCCTTAGCGGGAATCACAGATACGCAGTATTTT. Protein sequence: CASSPLAGITDTQYF.